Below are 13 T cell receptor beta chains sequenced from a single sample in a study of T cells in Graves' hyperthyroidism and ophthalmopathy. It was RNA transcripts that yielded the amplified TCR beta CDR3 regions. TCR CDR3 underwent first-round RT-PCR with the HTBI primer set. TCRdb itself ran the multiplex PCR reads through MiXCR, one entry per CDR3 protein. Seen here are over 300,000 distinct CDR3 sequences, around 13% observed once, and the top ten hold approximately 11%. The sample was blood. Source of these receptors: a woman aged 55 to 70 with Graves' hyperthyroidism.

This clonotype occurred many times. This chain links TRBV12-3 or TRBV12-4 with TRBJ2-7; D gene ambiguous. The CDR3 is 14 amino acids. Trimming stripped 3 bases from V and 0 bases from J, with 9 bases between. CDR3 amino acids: CASSLQGNSYEQYF. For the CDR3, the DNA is TGTGCCAGCAGTTTGCAAGGGAACTCCTACGAGCAGTACTTC.

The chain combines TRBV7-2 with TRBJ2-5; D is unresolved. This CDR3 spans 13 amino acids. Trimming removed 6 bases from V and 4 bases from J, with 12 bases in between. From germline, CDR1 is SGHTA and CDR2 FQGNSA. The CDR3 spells CASSFSLSETQYF. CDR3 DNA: TGTGCCAGCAGTTTCTCCCTATCAGAGACCCAGTACTTC.

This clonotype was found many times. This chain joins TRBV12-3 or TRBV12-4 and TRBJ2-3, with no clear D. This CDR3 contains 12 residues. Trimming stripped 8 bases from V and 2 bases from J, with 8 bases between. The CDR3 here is CASSPFTDTQYF. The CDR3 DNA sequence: TGTGCCAGCTCACCCTTCACAGATACGCAGTATTTT.

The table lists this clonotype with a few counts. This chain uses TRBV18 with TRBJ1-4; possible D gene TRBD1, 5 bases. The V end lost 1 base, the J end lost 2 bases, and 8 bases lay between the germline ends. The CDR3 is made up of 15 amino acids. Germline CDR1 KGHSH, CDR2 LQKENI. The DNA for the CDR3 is TGTGCCAGCTCACCACGCGAGGGGACTAATGAAAAACTGTTTTTT. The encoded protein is CASSPREGTNEKLFF.

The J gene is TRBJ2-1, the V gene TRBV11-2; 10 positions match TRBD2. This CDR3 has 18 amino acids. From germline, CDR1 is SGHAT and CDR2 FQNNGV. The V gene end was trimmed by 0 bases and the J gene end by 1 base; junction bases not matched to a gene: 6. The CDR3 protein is CASSLDSRAGGSYNEQFF. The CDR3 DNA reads TGTGCCAGCAGCTTAGACTCCCGAGCGGGAGGGTCCTACAATGAGCAGTTCTTC.

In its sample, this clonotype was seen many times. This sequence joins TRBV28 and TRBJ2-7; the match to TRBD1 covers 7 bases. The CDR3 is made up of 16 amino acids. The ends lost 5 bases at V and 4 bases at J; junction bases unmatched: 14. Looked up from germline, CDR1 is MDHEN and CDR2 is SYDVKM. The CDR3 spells CASSRSDRPISYEQYF. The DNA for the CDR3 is TGTGCCAGCAGTCGGTCGGACAGGCCAATTTCTTACGAGCAGTACTTC.

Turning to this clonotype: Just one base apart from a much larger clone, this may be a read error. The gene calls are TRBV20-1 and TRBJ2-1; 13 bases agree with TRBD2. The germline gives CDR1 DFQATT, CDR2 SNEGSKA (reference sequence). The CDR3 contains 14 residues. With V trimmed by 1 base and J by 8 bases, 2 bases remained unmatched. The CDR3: CSARGTSGSHEQFF. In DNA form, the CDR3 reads TGCAGTGCTAGAGGGACTAGCGGGAGCCATGAGCAGTTCTTC.

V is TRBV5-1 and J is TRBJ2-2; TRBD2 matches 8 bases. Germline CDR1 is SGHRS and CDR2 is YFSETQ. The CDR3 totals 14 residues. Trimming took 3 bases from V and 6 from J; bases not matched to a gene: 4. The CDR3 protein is CASSSTSEPGELFF. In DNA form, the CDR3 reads TGCGCCAGCAGCTCGACTAGCGAACCCGGGGAGCTGTTTTTT.

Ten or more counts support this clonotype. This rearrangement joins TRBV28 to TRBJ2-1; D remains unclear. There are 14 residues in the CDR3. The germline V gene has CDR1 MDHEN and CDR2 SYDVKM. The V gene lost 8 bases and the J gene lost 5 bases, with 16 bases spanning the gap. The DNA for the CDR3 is TGTGCCAGCGTCCAAGGACCGCCACACAATGAGCAGTTCTTC. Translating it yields CASVQGPPHNEQFF. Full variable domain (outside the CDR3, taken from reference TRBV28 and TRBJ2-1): DVKVTQSSRYLVKRTGEKVFLECVQDMDHENMFWYRQDPGLGLRLIYFSYDVKMKEKGDIPEGYSVSREKKERFSLILESASTNQTSMYLCASVQGPPHNEQFFGPGTRLTVL.

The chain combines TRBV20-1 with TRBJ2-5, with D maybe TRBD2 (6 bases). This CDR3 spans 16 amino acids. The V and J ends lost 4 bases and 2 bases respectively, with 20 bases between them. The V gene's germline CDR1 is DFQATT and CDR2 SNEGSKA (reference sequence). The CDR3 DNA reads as TGCAGTGCTAACCGGGACTTGCCACGAGTACAAGAGACCCAGTACTTC. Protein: CSANRDLPRVQETQYF.

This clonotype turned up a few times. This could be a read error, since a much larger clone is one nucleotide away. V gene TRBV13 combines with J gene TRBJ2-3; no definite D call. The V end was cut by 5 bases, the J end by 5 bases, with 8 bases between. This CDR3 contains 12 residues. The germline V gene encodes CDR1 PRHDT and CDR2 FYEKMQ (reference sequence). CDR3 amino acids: CASSATGDTQYF. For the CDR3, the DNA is TGTGCCAGCAGCGCAACCGGAGATACGCAGTATTTT.

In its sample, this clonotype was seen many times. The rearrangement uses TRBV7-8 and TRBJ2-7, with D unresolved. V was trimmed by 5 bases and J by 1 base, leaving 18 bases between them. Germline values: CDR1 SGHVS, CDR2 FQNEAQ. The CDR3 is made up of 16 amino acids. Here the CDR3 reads CASSNSIAVPSYEQYF. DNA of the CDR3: TGTGCCAGCAGCAACTCCATTGCGGTTCCTTCCTACGAGCAGTACTTC.

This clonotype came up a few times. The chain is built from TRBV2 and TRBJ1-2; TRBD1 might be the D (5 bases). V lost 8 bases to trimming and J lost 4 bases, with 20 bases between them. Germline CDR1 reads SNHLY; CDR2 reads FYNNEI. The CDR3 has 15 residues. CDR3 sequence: CASGTSTVKGYGYTF. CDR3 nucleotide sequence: TGTGCCAGCGGAACTTCGACAGTTAAGGGCTATGGCTACACCTTC.